This TCR beta chain comes out of a study of OX40 agonist ivuxolimab in advanced cancers. V was shortened by 0 bases and J by 2 bases, with 12 bases between the two germline ends. CDR3 length: 15 residues. Germline CDR1 reads SGHRS; CDR2 reads YFSETQ. The protocol was immunoSEQ multiplex PCR, while the TCRdb copy is restricted to in-frame clones and leaves out a portion. Here the sample spans over 55,000 clones, roughly 84% being singletons. The specimen comprised CD4+ or CD8+ T cells sorted from blood, sampled in a trial of the OX40 agonist ivuxolimab. The chain couples TRBV5-1 to TRBJ2-7; perhaps TRBD2 as D (5 bases). The TCR comes from an adult with an advanced solid tumor such as melanoma, head and neck, liver or kidney cancer. The CDR3 region has the DNA TGCGCCAGCAGCTTGGCAGTAGCGTCAACCTACGAGCAGTACTTC. Translation gives CASSLAVASTYEQYF.